Following are 17 T cell receptor beta chains from one sample sequenced in a study of vaccination effects on CD4 cells after COVID-19. Their antigens remain unidentified. This table comes from immunoSEQ multiplex PCR, and its TCRdb copy is limited to in-frame clones, with some not included. Among some 11,000 clones listed, 65% to 75% were seen once. Prior to sequencing, the ViraFEST assay stimulated PBMC with viral peptide pools, which expanded the antigen-specific CD4+ T cells. It was after more than 8 days of culture that CD4+ T cells were isolated. Each participant received a vaccine that was either BNT162b2 or mRNA-1273, given as two doses. Sequenced material: CD4+ T cells from PBMCs cultured with SARS-CoV-2 spike peptides, taken after COVID-19 vaccination. The receptors were sampled from a human donor who received a COVID-19 vaccine.

This chain connects TRBV10-3 to TRBJ2-5; D is perhaps TRBD2 (6 bases). V was trimmed by 2 bases and J by 4 bases, leaving 17 bases between them. The CDR3 is 16 amino acids. CDR1 and CDR2 (germline): ENHRY, SYGVKD. The CDR3 nucleotides read TGTGCCATCAGTGAGCGCGGGACTCCCGCGGGAGAGACCCAGTACTTC. Translated, it gives CAISERGTPAGETQYF.

The chain combines TRBV19 with TRBJ1-2; D gene ambiguous. This CDR3 region has 14 residues. CDR1 and CDR2 from the germline V gene are LNHDA and SQIVND (reference sequence). V gave up 1 base and J gave up 4 bases, with 10 bases separating them. CDR3 DNA sequence: TGTGCCAGTAGTATAGTTGACTCCGCCTATGGCTACACCTTC. This codes for CASSIVDSAYGYTF.

The chain links TRBV6-5 to TRBJ2-1, with D possibly being TRBD2 (5 bases). This CDR3 is 15 amino acids long. The V and J ends lost 4 bases and 1 base respectively, with 11 bases between them. Germline CDR1 reads MNHEY; CDR2 reads SVGAGI. The CDR3 DNA follows: TGTGCCAGCAGTTTAAGCGGCCAGTCCTACAATGAGCAGTTCTTC. Translating it yields CASSLSGQSYNEQFF.

This clone was observed a few times. The genes are TRBV18 and TRBJ1-4; D uncertain. The CDR3 runs to 14 residues. V was cut by 3 bases and J by 7 bases, with 12 bases left in between. Germline V gene sequence: CDR1 KGHSH, CDR2 LQKENI. The CDR3 DNA reads TGTGCCAGCTCACCGGTCGCATATCGTGAAAAACTGTTTTTT. This codes for CASSPVAYREKLFF.

The chain is built from TRBV9 and TRBJ1-6; D is ambiguous. The CDR3 is 14 amino acids. V shed 3 bases and J shed 0 bases, with 4 bases lying between them. Germline V gene data show CDR1 as SGDLS and CDR2 as YYNGEE. DNA of the CDR3: TGTGCCAGCAGCGGGAGCTCCTATAATTCACCCCTCCACTTT. Its translation: CASSGSSYNSPLHF.

The chain is built from TRBV19 and TRBJ2-7, with 11 positions matching TRBD2. The CDR3 consists of 14 residues. J lost 3 bases, V lost 6 bases, and 4 bases had no gene match. Germline V gene data show CDR1 as LNHDA and CDR2 as SQIVND (reference sequence). The CDR3 DNA follows: TGTGCCAGTAGGCCTCTAGCGGGAGGCTACGAGCAGTACTTC. It encodes CASRPLAGGYEQYF. Full variable domain (rest looked up from reference TRBV19 and TRBJ2-7): DGGITQSPKYLFRKEGQNVTLSCEQNLNHDAMYWYRQDPGQGLRLIYYSQIVNDFQKGDIAEGYSVSREKKESFPLTVTSAQKNPTAFYLCASRPLAGGYEQYFGPGTRLTVT.

The V and J genes are TRBV12-5 and TRBJ1-2, with TRBD1 matching over 7 bases. CDR3 length equals 13 residues. Trimming removed 7 bases from V and 7 bases from J; junction bases left unmatched: 9. Germline assignment: CDR1 LGHNT and CDR2 FRNRAP. The CDR3 spells CASDPGRGSGYTF. CDR3 coding DNA: TGTGCTAGTGACCCCGGCAGGGGGAGTGGCTACACCTTC.

The rearrangement uses TRBV19 and TRBJ1-1, with a tentative D call TRBD1 (6 bases). This CDR3 contains 14 residues. CDR1 is LNHDA, CDR2 SQIVND, per germline (reference sequence). V shed 4 bases and J shed 5 bases, with 14 bases lying between them. CDR3: CASSRWGANTEAFF. The CDR3 nucleotides are TGTGCCAGTAGTAGGTGGGGGGCGAATACTGAAGCTTTCTTT.

This chain uses TRBV6-5 with TRBJ1-2; tentatively, D is TRBD1 (5 bases). Trimming stripped 5 bases from V and 5 bases from J, with 6 bases between. CDR3 length equals 11 residues. Germline V gene lookup returns CDR1 MNHEY and CDR2 SVGAGI. CDR3 in amino acids: CASSPGYGYTF. CDR3 nucleotide sequence: TGTGCCAGCAGTCCAGGGTATGGCTACACCTTC.

V gene TRBV27 combines with J gene TRBJ2-1, with D uncertain. The ends were cut back, 6 bases at V and 6 bases at J, with 18 bases in the middle. The V gene's germline CDR1 is MNHEY and CDR2 SMNVEV (reference sequence). There are 15 residues in the CDR3. CDR3 amino acids: CASSQTLGPPNEQFF. CDR3 DNA: TGTGCCAGCAGCCAGACCCTCGGGCCCCCCAATGAGCAGTTCTTC.

The gene calls are TRBV11-2 and TRBJ2-5; 8 nucleotides line up with TRBD2. V shed 5 bases and J 5 bases; nucleotides not matched to a gene: 19. The CDR3 loop spans 18 amino acids. The germline CDR1 and CDR2 sequences are SGHAT and FQNNGV. CDR3 region: CASSPEGAGGYIGETQYF. The DNA for the CDR3 is TGTGCCAGCAGCCCCGAGGGTGCGGGGGGTTATATAGGGGAGACCCAGTACTTC. The full variable domain, completed using reference TRBV11-2 and TRBJ2-5, is EAGVAQSPRYKIIEKRQSVAFWCNPISGHATLYWYQQILGQGPKLLIQFQNNGVVDDSQLPKDRFSAERLKGVDSTLKIQPAKLEDSAVYLCASSPEGAGGYIGETQYFGPGTRLLVL.

The chain has TRBV6-5 and TRBJ2-7, with 11 nucleotides matching TRBD1. Germline CDR1 is MNHEY and CDR2 is SVGAGI. Unmatched junction bases numbered 4, after V lost 8 bases and J lost 7 bases. This CDR3 has 12 amino acids. The CDR3 DNA reads as TGTGCCAGCGTCCGGGACAGGGGGGAGCAGTACTTC. Translating gives CASVRDRGEQYF.

This clone showed up just a few times. The chain combines TRBV11-2 with TRBJ2-7; 7 bases agree with TRBD2. Germline values: CDR1 SGHAT, CDR2 FQNNGV. The V segment lost 5 bases and the J segment 2 bases; nucleotides outside the gene matches: 6. This CDR3 contains 14 residues. The CDR3, as DNA: TGTGCCAGCAGCCGGGACTACCAAACCTACGAGCAGTACTTC. Protein: CASSRDYQTYEQYF. The full variable domain, in which reference TRBV11-2 and TRBJ2-7 provide the parts outside the CDR3, is EAGVAQSPRYKIIEKRQSVAFWCNPISGHATLYWYQQILGQGPKLLIQFQNNGVVDDSQLPKDRFSAERLKGVDSTLKIQPAKLEDSAVYLCASSRDYQTYEQYFGPGTRLTVT.

The V and J genes are TRBV5-4 and TRBJ2-1, with D maybe TRBD2 (5 bases). The CDR3 sequence is 16 residues long. Trimming took 4 bases from V and 3 from J, leaving 17 bases between them. From germline, CDR1 is SGHNT and CDR2 YYREEE (reference sequence). CDR3 DNA: TGTGCCAGCAGCGTAAACACTAGAACGGACTACAATGAGCAGTTCTTC. Encoded protein: CASSVNTRTDYNEQFF.

By its share, this clone is medium-sized. V gene TRBV19 combines with J gene TRBJ2-1, with 7 nucleotides matching TRBD1. Germline CDR1 and CDR2: LNHDA and SQIVND (reference sequence). This CDR3 contains 14 residues. With 5 bases clipped from V and 4 bases from J, the junction kept 5 bases outside the gene matches. CDR3 coding DNA: TGTGCCAGTAGTGGCAGGGGGTCTTACAATGAGCAGTTCTTC. As protein: CASSGRGSYNEQFF.

V and J are TRBV6-6 and TRBJ2-1, with 10 bases aligning to TRBD2. Germline V gene sequence: CDR1 MNHNY, CDR2 SVGAGI (reference sequence). This CDR3 is built from 12 residues. V lost 11 bases to trimming and J lost 9 bases; unmatched junction nucleotides: 7. CDR3 sequence (DNA): TGTGCCTCAACCGGGACTAGCGTTGAGCAGTTCTTC. It codes for CASTGTSVEQFF.

This clone is classed as medium-sized. The chain links TRBV6-2 or TRBV6-3 to TRBJ1-2, with a tentative D call TRBD1 (6 bases). Trimming took 4 bases from V and 6 from J, leaving 18 bases between them. In germline, CDR1 is MNHEY, CDR2 SVGEGT. This CDR3 contains 15 residues. CDR3 sequence (DNA): TGTGCCAGCAGTTCCCGAGGGGGGGCGATGAATGGCTACACCTTC. Residues: CASSSRGGAMNGYTF.